This T cell receptor beta chain was documented in a study of patients and donors after allogeneic stem cell transplantation. TCRdb processed the RT-PCR reads anew with MiXCR; each CDR3 protein has one entry. The sample lists about 960,000 distinct CDR3 sequences, roughly 18% occurring once. From germline, CDR1 is MNHNS and CDR2 SASEGT. V was shortened by 4 bases and J by 0 bases, with 9 bases between the two germline ends. CDR3 length: 15 amino acids. The V gene is TRBV6-1, the J gene TRBJ2-2; D remains ambiguous. The specimen was blood, either unsorted or a sorted T cell fraction (not recorded which). This TCR was sampled from a human donor who was either an allogeneic HSCT recipient or a stem cell or donor lymphocyte infusion donor (not recorded which). It is not recorded whose cells these are; they may come from a transplant donor. As DNA, the CDR3 is TGTGCCAGCAGTGCCCGGAGAGCGAACACCGGGGAGCTGTTTTTT. Amino acids: CASSARRANTGELFF.